This T cell receptor beta chain was found in a study of T cell therapy after organ transplantation. Clones were read by immunoSEQ multiplex PCR, and TCRdb kept only the in-frame ones, dropping some. Its clone listing holds 85 clones. V shed 5 bases and J 8 bases; nucleotides not matched to a gene: 11. This CDR3 has 15 amino acids. The germline V gene has CDR1 PRHDT and CDR2 FYEKMQ (reference sequence). IFN-gamma-secreting cells were captured from therapy product cells restimulated roughly 4 hours with a CMV peptide pool. Comment on this clone: What it binds is not known.

The receptor comes from a human patient who had received a solid organ transplant and had CMV disease. Part of the T cells may come from the graft donor. The sample consisted of cultured CD8+ T cells. The chain links TRBV13 to TRBJ2-1, with 8 bases aligning to TRBD1. Here the CDR3 DNA reads TGTGCCAGCAGCAACCCGGGACAGGCCGATCATGAGCAGTTCTTC. It yields the protein CASSNPGQADHEQFF. Looking up the rest from reference TRBV13 and TRBJ2-1 gives the full variable domain: AAGVIQSPRHLIKEKRETATLKCYPIPRHDTVYWYQQGPGQDPQFLISFYEKMQSDKGSIPDRFSAQQFSDYHSELNMSSLELGDSALYFCASSNPGQADHEQFFGPGTRLTVL.